The rows below give T cell receptor beta chains drawn from one sample of a study of blood T cell repertoires in COVID-19. Repertoires were generated with immunoSEQ multiplex PCR, while TCRdb's copy carries only in-frame clones and drops some. Of some 15,000 clones in the sample, around 89% are singletons; the top ten hold about 8.1%. What was sequenced was peripheral blood. These receptors were taken from a human donor in a cohort sampled during active COVID-19. Each CDR3 is given with its conserved first and last residue. The order of the fields is CDR3 protein, V gene.

CASSLTGGGEALHF | TRBV5-1
CASSQGKRSQETQYF | TRBV14
CASTRGSGRRQETQYF | TRBV5-4
CASSNSRVGSGTEAFF | TRBV7-8
CASSTGTGNQPQHF | TRBV7-9
CASSRGVNTEAFF | TRBV3-1/TRBV3-2
CSASEGQGNQPQHF | TRBV20-1
CASSRDRPYNEQFF | TRBV6-5
CASSSRGLDNQPQHF | TRBV19
CASSQETGWDRRYTEAFF | TRBV14
CATRRGGAGNNSPLHF | TRBV15
CASSPLAGGRTDTQYF | TRBV9
CASSVYDRGPYEQFF | TRBV9
CASSAGLAGGGDTQYF | TRBV9
CASSLSSGGISEQFF | TRBV5-4
CASRPDRVSEAFF | TRBV27
CASSPPFGEVGEQFF | TRBV19
CASMSRDRVDGYTF | TRBV25-1
CASSNTGSNSPLHF | TRBV7-9
CASTVPGGNYGYTF | TRBV7-2
CASSQGLQVGELFF | TRBV14